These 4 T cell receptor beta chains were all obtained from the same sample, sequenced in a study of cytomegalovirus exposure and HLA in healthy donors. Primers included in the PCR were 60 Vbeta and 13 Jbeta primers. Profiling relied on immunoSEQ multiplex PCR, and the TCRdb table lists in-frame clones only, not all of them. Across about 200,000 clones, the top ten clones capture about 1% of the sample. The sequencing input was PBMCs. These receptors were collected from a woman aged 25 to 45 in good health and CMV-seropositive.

Written as DNA, the CDR3 is TGTGCCAGCAGCGTAGCGGGGTCTGAAGCTTTCTTT. Its translation: CASSVAGSEAFF. This rearrangement joins TRBV9 to TRBJ1-1, with D unresolved. The germline gives CDR1 SGDLS, CDR2 YYNGEE. CDR3 length equals 12 residues. The V end was cut by 0 bases, the J end by 6 bases, with 6 bases between.

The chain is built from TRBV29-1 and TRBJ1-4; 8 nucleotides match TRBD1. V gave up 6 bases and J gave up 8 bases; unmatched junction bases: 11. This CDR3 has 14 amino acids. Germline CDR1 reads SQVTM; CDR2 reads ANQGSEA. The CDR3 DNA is TGCAGCGTCCGGAGGGACAGGTGGGAGGAAAAACTGTTTTTT. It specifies CSVRRDRWEEKLFF.

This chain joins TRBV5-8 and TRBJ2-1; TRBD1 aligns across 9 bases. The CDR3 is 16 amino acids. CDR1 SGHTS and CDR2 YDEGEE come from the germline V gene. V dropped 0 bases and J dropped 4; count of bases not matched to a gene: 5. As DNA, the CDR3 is TGTGCCAGCAGCTTGGCCGCGACAGGGGGGTACAATGAGCAGTTCTTC. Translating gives CASSLAATGGYNEQFF.

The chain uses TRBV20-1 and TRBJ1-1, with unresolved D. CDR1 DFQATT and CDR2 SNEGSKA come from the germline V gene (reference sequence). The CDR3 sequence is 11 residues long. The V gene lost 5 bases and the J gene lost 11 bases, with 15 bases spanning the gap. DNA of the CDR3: TGCAGTGCTTGTGACTCAACGAGGGCTTTCTTT. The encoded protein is CSACDSTRAFF.